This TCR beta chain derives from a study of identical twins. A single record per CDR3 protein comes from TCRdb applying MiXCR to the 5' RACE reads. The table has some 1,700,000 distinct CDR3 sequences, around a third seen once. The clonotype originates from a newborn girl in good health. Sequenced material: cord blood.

This chain's CDR3 is CSDHLGTEAFF. CDR3 nucleotide sequence: TGCAGTGACCACCTGGGGACTGAAGCTTTCTTT. V gene TRBV20-1 combines with J gene TRBJ1-1; D unresolved. The CDR3 runs 11 residues. V lost 7 bases to trimming and J lost 5 bases, with 11 bases between them. Looked up from germline, CDR1 is DFQATT and CDR2 is SNEGSKA (reference sequence).